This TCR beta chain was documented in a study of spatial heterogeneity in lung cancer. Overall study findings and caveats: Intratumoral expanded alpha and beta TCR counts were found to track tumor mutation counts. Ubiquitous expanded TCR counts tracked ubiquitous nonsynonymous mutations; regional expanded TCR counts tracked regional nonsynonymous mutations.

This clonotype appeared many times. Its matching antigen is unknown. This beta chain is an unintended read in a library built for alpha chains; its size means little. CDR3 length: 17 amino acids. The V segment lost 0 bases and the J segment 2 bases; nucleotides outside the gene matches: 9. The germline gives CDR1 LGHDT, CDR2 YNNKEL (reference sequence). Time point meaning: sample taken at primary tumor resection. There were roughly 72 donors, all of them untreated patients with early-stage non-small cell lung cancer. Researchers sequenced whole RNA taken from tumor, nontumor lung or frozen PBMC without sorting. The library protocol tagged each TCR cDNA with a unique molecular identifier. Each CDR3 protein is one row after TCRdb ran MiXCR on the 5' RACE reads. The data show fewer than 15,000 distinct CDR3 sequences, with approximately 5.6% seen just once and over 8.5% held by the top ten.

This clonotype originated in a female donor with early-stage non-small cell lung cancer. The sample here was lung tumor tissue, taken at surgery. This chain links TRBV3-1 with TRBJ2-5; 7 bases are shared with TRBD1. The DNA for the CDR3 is TGTGCCAGCAGCCAAGAACCATTTACAGGGGTACAAGAGACCCAGTACTTC. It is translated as CASSQEPFTGVQETQYF.